Presented here are 5 T cell receptor beta chains from one specimen sequenced in a study of blood T cell repertoires in COVID-19. Clones were sequenced by immunoSEQ multiplex PCR, and TCRdb holds only the in-frame ones, with some missing. The data hold 250,000 to 300,000 clones, with around 86% observed a single time. Sequenced material: peripheral blood. The receptors here all came from a woman aged 40 to 55 who had recovered from COVID-19.

This clone was detected a few times. The chain has TRBV9 and TRBJ2-1; the D gene is possibly TRBD2 (5 bases). With 0 bases removed from V and 4 bases from J, the gap between germline ends came to 14 bases. Germline V gene data show CDR1 as SGDLS and CDR2 as YYNGEE. CDR3 length: 16 residues. As DNA, the CDR3 is TGTGCCAGCAGCGTAGCTGGCAGCGGAGATTACAATGAGCAGTTCTTC. Translating gives CASSVAGSGDYNEQFF.

The V gene is TRBV6-1, the J gene TRBJ2-1, with 11 positions matching TRBD2. Germline V CDR1 and CDR2: MNHNS, SASEGT. This CDR3 region has 15 residues. J gave up 7 bases and V 2 bases, and 4 bases lay outside the gene matches. CDR3 DNA: TGTGCCAGCAGTGAAACTAGCGGGAGTACGAATGAGCAGTTCTTC. It encodes CASSETSGSTNEQFF.

The V call is TRBV14, the J call TRBJ2-3, with a possible D match to TRBD1 (6 bases). In germline, CDR1 is SGHDN, CDR2 FVKESK. With 6 bases removed from V and 0 bases from J, the gap between germline ends came to 10 bases. The CDR3 runs 14 residues. CDR3 DNA sequence: TGTGCCAGCAGATCCGGGACAAGCACAGATACGCAGTATTTT. This codes for CASRSGTSTDTQYF.

V and J are TRBV5-1 and TRBJ2-1; 13 nucleotides match TRBD2. Germline values: CDR1 SGHRS, CDR2 YFSETQ. The CDR3 extends over 18 amino acids. V dropped 4 bases and J dropped 8; count of bases not matched to a gene: 15. In nucleotides, the CDR3 is TGCGCCAGCAGCCGGACTAGCGGGGGACTTGGAGTATTGGATGAGCAGTTCTTC. Translated: CASSRTSGGLGVLDEQFF.

The rearrangement uses TRBV19 and TRBJ2-2, with a tentative D call TRBD2 (5 bases). Germline lookup yields CDR1 LNHDA and CDR2 SQIVND (reference sequence). V shed 7 bases and J shed 3 bases, with 12 bases lying between them. The CDR3 extends over 14 amino acids. Here the CDR3 reads CASKEDSYTGELFF. The CDR3 DNA sequence: TGTGCCAGTAAGGAGGATTCCTACACCGGGGAGCTGTTTTTT. Drawing the rest from reference TRBV19 and TRBJ2-2, the complete variable domain is DGGITQSPKYLFRKEGQNVTLSCEQNLNHDAMYWYRQDPGQGLRLIYYSQIVNDFQKGDIAEGYSVSREKKESFPLTVTSAQKNPTAFYLCASKEDSYTGELFFGEGSRLTVL.